A single sample gave rise to the 17 T cell receptor beta chains below, sequenced in a study of T cells expressing NK-cell markers. TCRdb reanalyzed the 5' RACE reads and collapses them to one entry per CDR3 protein, without DNA. Listed are some 110,000 distinct CDR3 sequences; 18% falls within the top ten. Sequenced: blood T cells: a sorted CD56 or NKG2C T cell subset, CD4+ or CD8+ T cells, or bulk PBMC T cells (not recorded which). The origin of the receptors is a woman between 18 and 75 years old in good health.

CDR3 loop: CASSAGTSAEFDPPPHNEQFF. This rearrangement joins TRBV5-1 to TRBJ2-1; TCRdb designates TRBD2, a call that cannot be tested without DNA. This CDR3 spans 21 amino acids. Germline V lookup: CDR1 SGHRS, CDR2 YFSETQ.

The chain combines TRBV7-3 with TRBJ2-7; TCRdb lists TRBD2, though no DNA is available to test this call. The CDR3 has 14 amino acids. Germline loops: CDR1 SGHTA, CDR2 FQGTGA. The CDR3 loop is CASSPLPSPDEQYF.

The chain is built from TRBV4-3 and TRBJ1-6; TCRdb's D gene call, TRBD1, goes unchecked for lack of DNA. CDR3 length: 18 amino acids. Germline V gene data show CDR1 as LGHNA and CDR2 as YSLEER. CDR3 sequence: CASSQDADSRGRHSPLHF.

This chain uses TRBV12-3 or TRBV12-4 with TRBJ2-7; the TRBD1 assignment by TCRdb is unverifiable without DNA. CDR3 length equals 14 residues. CDR3 sequence: CASSLSAGGHEQYF.

This rearrangement joins TRBV4-3 to TRBJ1-5; absent DNA, TCRdb's TRBD1 call cannot be checked. The CDR3 totals 15 residues. Germline assignment: CDR1 LGHNA and CDR2 YSLEER. CDR3 sequence: CASSQGAYSNQPQHF.

The chain joins TRBV15 to TRBJ2-1; TCRdb's assignment of TRBD1 cannot be checked, as there is no DNA. CDR1 and CDR2 (germline): LNHNV, YYDKDF (reference sequence). This CDR3 is built from 14 residues. CDR3 amino acids: CATGTGPLYNEQFF.

This chain uses TRBV29-1 with TRBJ1-2. This CDR3 region has 12 residues. Germline CDR1 SQVTM, CDR2 ANQGSEA. CDR3 region: CSVSDSGGGYTF.

The chain couples TRBV20-1 to TRBJ1-2; the TCRdb call, TRBD1, lacks DNA for checking. In germline, CDR1 is DFQATT, CDR2 SNEGSKA (reference sequence). CDR3 size: 13 residues. The CDR3 sequence: CSARRGVLGGYTF.

The rearrangement uses TRBV9 and TRBJ1-1. Per germline, CDR1 SGDLS and CDR2 YYNGEE. The CDR3 spans 14 residues. The CDR3 spells CASSVDLNPTEAFF. Looking up the rest from reference TRBV9 and TRBJ1-1 gives the full variable domain: DSGVTQTPKHLITATGQRVTLRCSPRSGDLSVYWYQQSLDQGLQFLIQYYNGEERAKGNILERFSAQQFPDLHSELNLSSLELGDSALYFCASSVDLNPTEAFFGQGTRLTVV.

This chain uses TRBV11-1 with TRBJ2-1; TCRdb reports TRBD2, a call that lacks DNA to check it against. The CDR3 contains 15 residues. In germline, CDR1 is SGHAT, CDR2 FQDESV (reference sequence). The CDR3 region is CASSNPSGVYNEQFF.

V usage is TRBV5-1 and J usage is TRBJ2-2; TCRdb designates TRBD1, a call that cannot be tested without DNA. The germline V gene encodes CDR1 SGHRS and CDR2 YFSETQ. The CDR3 is made up of 17 amino acids. Here the CDR3 reads CASSAGQPTLFSGELFF.

The rearrangement uses TRBV4-3 and TRBJ1-2; TCRdb picks TRBD1, but there is no DNA to check that call. The CDR3 has 16 residues. CDR1 is LGHNA and CDR2 is YSLEER in the germline V gene. This chain's CDR3 is CASSQGAGTASDGYTF.

The chain has TRBV11-2 and TRBJ2-1. Germline V gene data show CDR1 as SGHAT and CDR2 as FQNNGV. The CDR3 totals 12 residues. CDR3 protein: CASLVGHVLKFF.

The chain links TRBV19 to TRBJ2-1; TCRdb proposes TRBD1, but this gene call is untestable without DNA. This CDR3 has 14 amino acids. Germline V gene data show CDR1 as LNHDA and CDR2 as SQIVND (reference sequence). Here the CDR3 reads CASSRDRDGDEQFF.

The chain carries TRBV19 and TRBJ2-2; the TCRdb D gene call, TRBD2, has no DNA to confirm it. Germline CDR1 LNHDA, CDR2 SQIVND (reference sequence). The CDR3 sequence is 14 residues long. The CDR3 is CASFSGENTGELFF.

The chain is built from TRBV7-8 and TRBJ2-5; absent DNA, TCRdb's TRBD2 call cannot be checked. This CDR3 has 17 residues. From germline, CDR1 is SGHVS and CDR2 FQNEAQ. The CDR3 region is CASSLAILAGVQETQYF.

This chain connects TRBV5-4 to TRBJ2-7; the D call from TCRdb, TRBD1, cannot be confirmed without DNA. This CDR3 spans 11 amino acids. The germline CDR1 and CDR2 sequences are SGHNT and YYREEE (reference sequence). CDR3 in amino acids: CASRFQGLEYF.